This T cell receptor (beta chain) was sequenced during a study of blood T cell repertoires in COVID-19. In the original analysis: Reference gene primer amplification yielded estimated nucleated cell counts. This table comes from immunoSEQ multiplex PCR, and its TCRdb copy is limited to in-frame clones, with some not included. The DNA was the basis for D and trimming; V, J and clone size are from that table. The sample records roughly 160,000 clones, about four fifths being singletons. Material: peripheral blood. The receptor comes from a woman aged 55-69 years with COVID-19, enrolled during active disease.

The CDR3 nucleotides are TGTGCCAGCAGTGAAGGGGCAGACCCTGGAAACACCATATATTTT. It translates to CASSEGADPGNTIYF. The V and J genes are TRBV2 and TRBJ1-3; D is unresolved. CDR3 length: 15 amino acids. V gave up 1 base and J gave up 2 bases, with 9 bases separating them. Germline V lookup: CDR1 SNHLY, CDR2 FYNNEI.